These 6 T cell receptor beta chains came from one sample sequenced in a study of CD8+CD57+ T cells in acquired aplastic anemia. Only patients with CD8+CD57+ cell expansion on flow cytometry were chosen for sequencing. Genomic DNA was employed as the template in profiling TCR beta VDJ and CDR3. TCRdb reanalysed the reads using MiXCR and keeps one entry per CDR3 protein. The sample includes around 50,000 distinct CDR3 sequences, roughly three fifths of them seen just once. Sequencing input: sorted CD4+, CD8+, or CD8+CD57+ T cells (not recorded which) from PBMCs. The receptors derive from a human donor with aplastic anemia.

Points on this clonotype: A read error may be the cause here, since a much bigger clone is one base away. V is TRBV14 and J is TRBJ2-5; D is uncertain. The germline CDR1 and CDR2 sequences are SGHDN and FVKESK. V was clipped by 4 bases and J by 5 bases, with 8 bases between them. The CDR3 is 12 residues long. Here the CDR3 reads CASSPSGETQYF. The CDR3 DNA follows: TGTGCCAGCAGCCCGTCCGGGGAGACCCAGTACTTC.

The count of this clonotype is one. The gene calls are TRBV12-5 and TRBJ2-7; 7 nucleotides align to TRBD1. Germline CDR1 reads LGHNT; CDR2 reads FRNRAP. Unmatched junction bases numbered 13, after V lost 2 bases and J lost 6 bases. This CDR3 is 16 amino acids long. The CDR3 nucleotides are TGTGCTAGTGGTTTGACAAACAGGGGTTTTTCTTCCGAGCAGTACTTC. Its translation is CASGLTNRGFSSEQYF.

This clonotype ranks as medium-sized. This chain connects TRBV10-3 to TRBJ2-5; D possibly corresponds to TRBD2 (7 bases). The CDR3 extends over 14 amino acids. V was clipped by 0 bases and J by 4 bases, with 9 bases between them. Germline-derived CDR1 and CDR2 are ENHRY and SYGVKD. The CDR3 sequence is CAISESGGGETQYF. Written as DNA, the CDR3 is TGTGCCATCAGTGAGTCAGGGGGGGGAGAGACCCAGTACTTC.

This clonotype came up a few times. The rearrangement links TRBV10-1 to TRBJ2-7; D ambiguous. Trimming took off 1 base at V and 6 bases at J, with 7 bases between the two ends. Germline V lookup: CDR1 WNHNN, CDR2 SYGVQD (reference sequence). This CDR3 spans 12 amino acids. CDR3: CASSEWDREQYF. The CDR3 DNA reads as TGCGCCAGCAGTGAGTGGGATCGCGAGCAGTACTTC.

This clonotype was seen a handful of times. The rearrangement uses TRBV7-9 and TRBJ2-2; tentatively, D is TRBD1 (6 bases). V lost 6 bases to trimming and J lost 2 bases, with 13 bases between them. The CDR3 loop spans 15 amino acids. Germline V lookup: CDR1 SEHNR, CDR2 FQNEAQ (reference sequence). CDR3 region: CASSVGTHNTGELFF. The CDR3 DNA reads TGTGCCAGCAGTGTTGGGACACACAACACCGGGGAGCTGTTTTTT.

In the case of this clonotype: One junction end does not reproduce the germline sequence, and a read error may be involved. This chain uses TRBV19 with TRBJ2-5; D may correspond to TRBD1 or TRBD2 (5 bases each). This CDR3 comprises 15 residues. The germline V gene has CDR1 LNHDA and CDR2 SQIVND (reference sequence). In nucleotides, the CDR3 is TGTGCCAGCAGTATATTGGGGGAGTACCAAGAGACCCAGTACTTC. It translates to CASSILGEYQETQYF.